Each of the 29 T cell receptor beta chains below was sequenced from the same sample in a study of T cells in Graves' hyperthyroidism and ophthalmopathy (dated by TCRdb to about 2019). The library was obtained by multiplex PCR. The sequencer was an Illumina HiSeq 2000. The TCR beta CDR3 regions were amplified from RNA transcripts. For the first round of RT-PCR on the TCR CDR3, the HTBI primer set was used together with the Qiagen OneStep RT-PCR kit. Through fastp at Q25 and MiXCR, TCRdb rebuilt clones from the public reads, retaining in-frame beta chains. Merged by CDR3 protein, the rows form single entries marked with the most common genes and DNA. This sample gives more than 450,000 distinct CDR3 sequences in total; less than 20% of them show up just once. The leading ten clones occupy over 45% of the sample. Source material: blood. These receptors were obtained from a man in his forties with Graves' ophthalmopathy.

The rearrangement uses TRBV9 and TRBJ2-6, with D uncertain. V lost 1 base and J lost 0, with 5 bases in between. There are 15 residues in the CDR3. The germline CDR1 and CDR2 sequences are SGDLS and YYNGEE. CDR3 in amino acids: CASSVLGSGANVLTF. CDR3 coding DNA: TGTGCCAGCAGCGTATTGGGCTCTGGGGCCAACGTCCTGACTTTC.

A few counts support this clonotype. CDR3 region: CASSDPNGGAGNIQYF. CDR3 nucleotides: TGTGCCAGCAGTGACCCGAACGGGGGGGCCGGAAACATTCAGTACTTC. The rearrangement uses TRBV2 and TRBJ2-4, with 8 bases that match TRBD2. The J segment lost 6 bases and the V segment lost 3 bases, leaving 10 bases of the junction unmatched. The CDR3 is 16 residues long. Germline V gene lookup returns CDR1 SNHLY and CDR2 FYNNEI.

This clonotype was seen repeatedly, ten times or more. The CDR3 DNA is TGTGCCAGCAGCATCTCCGGGACAGGGAGGGAGCAGTTCTTC. Translation: CASSISGTGREQFF. The rearrangement joins TRBV11-2 to TRBJ2-1, with 9 bases aligning to TRBD1. From germline, CDR1 is SGHAT and CDR2 FQNNGV. The CDR3 sequence is 14 residues long. The J segment lost 10 bases and the V segment lost 5 bases, leaving 9 bases of the junction unmatched.

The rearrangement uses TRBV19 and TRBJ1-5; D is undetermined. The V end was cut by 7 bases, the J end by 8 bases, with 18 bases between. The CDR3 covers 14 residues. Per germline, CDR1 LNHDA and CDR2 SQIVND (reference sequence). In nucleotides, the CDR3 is TGTGCCAGTACCCGCTCAAGCGGGGAGAAGCCCCAGCATTTT. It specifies CASTRSSGEKPQHF. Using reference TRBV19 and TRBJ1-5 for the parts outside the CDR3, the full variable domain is DGGITQSPKYLFRKEGQNVTLSCEQNLNHDAMYWYRQDPGQGLRLIYYSQIVNDFQKGDIAEGYSVSREKKESFPLTVTSAQKNPTAFYLCASTRSSGEKPQHFGDGTRLSIL.

The chain's CDR3 is CASSLDEGETQYF. CDR3 nucleotides: TGTGCCAGCAGCTTAGACGAGGGAGAGACCCAGTACTTC. V and J are TRBV7-6 and TRBJ2-5; perhaps TRBD2 as D (5 bases). Deletions cut 1 base from V and 4 bases from J, with 7 bases between. Germline V gene data show CDR1 as SGHVS and CDR2 as FNYEAQ. The CDR3 totals 13 residues.

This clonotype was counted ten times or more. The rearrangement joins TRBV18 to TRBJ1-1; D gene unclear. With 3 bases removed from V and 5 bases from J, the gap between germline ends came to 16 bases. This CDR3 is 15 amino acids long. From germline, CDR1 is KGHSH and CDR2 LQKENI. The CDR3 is CASSPPTRARTEAFF. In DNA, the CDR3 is TGTGCCAGCTCACCCCCGACGCGGGCAAGAACTGAAGCTTTCTTT. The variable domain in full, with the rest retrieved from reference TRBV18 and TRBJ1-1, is NAGVMQNPRHLVRRRGQEARLRCSPMKGHSHVYWYRQLPEEGLKFMVYLQKENIIDESGMPKERFSAEFPKEGPSILRIQQVVRGDSAAYFCASSPPTRARTEAFFGQGTRLTVV.

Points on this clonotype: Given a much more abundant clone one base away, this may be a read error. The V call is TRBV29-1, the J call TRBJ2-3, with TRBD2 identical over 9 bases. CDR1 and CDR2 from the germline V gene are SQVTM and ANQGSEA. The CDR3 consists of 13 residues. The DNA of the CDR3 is TGCAGCGTTGAGCGGGGGGGCACACATACGCAGTATTTT. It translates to CSVERGGTHTQYF.

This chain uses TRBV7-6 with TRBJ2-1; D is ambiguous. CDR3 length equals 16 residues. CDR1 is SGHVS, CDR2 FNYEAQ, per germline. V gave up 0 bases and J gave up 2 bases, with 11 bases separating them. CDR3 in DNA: TGTGCCAGCAGCTTAGCTCCTCGTCGGACCTACAATGAGCAGTTCTTC. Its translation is CASSLAPRRTYNEQFF.

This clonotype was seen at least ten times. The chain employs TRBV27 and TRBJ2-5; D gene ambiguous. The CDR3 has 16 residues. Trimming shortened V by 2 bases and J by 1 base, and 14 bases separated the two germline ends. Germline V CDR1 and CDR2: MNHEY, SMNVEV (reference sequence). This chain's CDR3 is CASSLGSSSAQETQYF. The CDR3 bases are TGTGCCAGCAGTTTAGGGTCGTCCAGCGCCCAAGAGACCCAGTACTTC.

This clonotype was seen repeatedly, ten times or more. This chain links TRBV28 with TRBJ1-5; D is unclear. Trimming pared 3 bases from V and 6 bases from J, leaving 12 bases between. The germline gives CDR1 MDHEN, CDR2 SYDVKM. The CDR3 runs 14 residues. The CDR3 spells CASSFMGNGQPQHF. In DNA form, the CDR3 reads TGTGCCAGCAGTTTCATGGGGAACGGTCAGCCCCAGCATTTT.

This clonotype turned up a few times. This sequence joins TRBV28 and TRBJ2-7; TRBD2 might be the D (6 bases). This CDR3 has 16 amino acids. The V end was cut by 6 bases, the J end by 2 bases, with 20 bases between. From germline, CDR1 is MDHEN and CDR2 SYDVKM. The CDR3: CASSYQTGEVTYEQYF. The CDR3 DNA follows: TGTGCCAGCAGCTATCAGACGGGGGAAGTCACCTACGAGCAGTACTTC.

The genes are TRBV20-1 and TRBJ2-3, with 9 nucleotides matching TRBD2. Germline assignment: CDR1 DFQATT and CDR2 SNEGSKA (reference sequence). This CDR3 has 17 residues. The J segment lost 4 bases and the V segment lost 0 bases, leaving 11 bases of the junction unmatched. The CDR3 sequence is CSARDVPRGGTADTQYF. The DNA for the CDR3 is TGCAGTGCTAGAGATGTGCCGCGGGGGGGCACTGCAGATACGCAGTATTTT.

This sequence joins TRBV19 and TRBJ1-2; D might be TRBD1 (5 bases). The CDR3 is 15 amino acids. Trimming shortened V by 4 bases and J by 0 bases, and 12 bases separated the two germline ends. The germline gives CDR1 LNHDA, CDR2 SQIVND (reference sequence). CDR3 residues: CASSRQPVSNYGYTF. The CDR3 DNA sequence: TGTGCCAGTAGTAGACAGCCGGTTTCTAACTATGGCTACACCTTC.

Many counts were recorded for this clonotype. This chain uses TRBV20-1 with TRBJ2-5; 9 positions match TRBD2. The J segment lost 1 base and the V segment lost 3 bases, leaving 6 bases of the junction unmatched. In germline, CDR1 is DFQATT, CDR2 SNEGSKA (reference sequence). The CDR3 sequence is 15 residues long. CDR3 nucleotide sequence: TGCAGTGCTAGTGGGTCTAGCGGGACCCAAGAGACCCAGTACTTC. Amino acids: CSASGSSGTQETQYF.

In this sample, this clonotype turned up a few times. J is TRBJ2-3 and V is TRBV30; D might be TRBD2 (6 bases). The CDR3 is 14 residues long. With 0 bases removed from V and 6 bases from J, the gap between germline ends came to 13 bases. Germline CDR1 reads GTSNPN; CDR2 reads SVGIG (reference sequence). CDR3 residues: CAWSVAGSRDTQYF. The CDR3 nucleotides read TGTGCCTGGAGTGTAGCCGGGAGTAGGGATACGCAGTATTTT.

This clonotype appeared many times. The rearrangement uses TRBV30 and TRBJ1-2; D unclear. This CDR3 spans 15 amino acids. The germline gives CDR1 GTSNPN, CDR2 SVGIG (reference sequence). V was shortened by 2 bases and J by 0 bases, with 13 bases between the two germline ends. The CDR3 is CAWSNPTRTNYGYTF. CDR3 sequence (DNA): TGTGCCTGGAGTAACCCCACACGGACTAACTATGGCTACACCTTC.

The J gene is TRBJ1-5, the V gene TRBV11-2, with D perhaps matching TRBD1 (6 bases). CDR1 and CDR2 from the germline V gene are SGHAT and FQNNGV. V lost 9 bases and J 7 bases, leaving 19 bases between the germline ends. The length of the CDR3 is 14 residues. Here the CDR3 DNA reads TGTGCCAGTAGCCAGGACAGCCTTTACCAGCCCCAGCATTTT. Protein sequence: CASSQDSLYQPQHF.

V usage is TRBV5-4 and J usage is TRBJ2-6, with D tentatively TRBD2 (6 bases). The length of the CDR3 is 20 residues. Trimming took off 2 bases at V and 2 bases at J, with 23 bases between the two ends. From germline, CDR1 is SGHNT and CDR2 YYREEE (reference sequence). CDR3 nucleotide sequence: TGTGCCAGCAGCTTTTTGGGGGGAGCCCCGCTAGCGCCTGGGGCCAACGTCCTGACTTTC. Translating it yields CASSFLGGAPLAPGANVLTF.

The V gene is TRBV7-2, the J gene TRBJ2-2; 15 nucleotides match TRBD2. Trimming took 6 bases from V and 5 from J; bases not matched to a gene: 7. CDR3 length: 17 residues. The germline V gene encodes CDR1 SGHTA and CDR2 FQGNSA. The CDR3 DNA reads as TGTGCCAGCAGACGCGGACTAGCGGGAGGGCGGACCGGGGAGCTGTTTTTT. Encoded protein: CASRRGLAGGRTGELFF.

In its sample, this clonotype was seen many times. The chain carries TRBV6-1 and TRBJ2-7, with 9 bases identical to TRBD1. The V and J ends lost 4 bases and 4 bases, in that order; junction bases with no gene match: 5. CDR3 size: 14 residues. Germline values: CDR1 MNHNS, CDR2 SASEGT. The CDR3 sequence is CASSVGQGNYEQYF. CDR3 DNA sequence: TGTGCCAGCAGTGTCGGACAGGGGAATTACGAGCAGTACTTC.

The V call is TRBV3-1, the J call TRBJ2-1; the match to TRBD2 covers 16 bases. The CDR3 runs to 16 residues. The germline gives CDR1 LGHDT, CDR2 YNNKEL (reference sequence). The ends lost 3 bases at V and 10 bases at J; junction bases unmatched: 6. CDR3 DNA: TGTGCCAGCAGCCACGGGACTAGCGGGAGGGCCTGGGAGCAGTTCTTC. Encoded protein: CASSHGTSGRAWEQFF.

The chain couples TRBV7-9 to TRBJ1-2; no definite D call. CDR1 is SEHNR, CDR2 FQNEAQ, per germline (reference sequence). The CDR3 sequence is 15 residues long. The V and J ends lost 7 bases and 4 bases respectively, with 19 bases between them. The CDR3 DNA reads TGTGCCAGCAACAAGGGAGACCGATCTTCCTATGGCTACACCTTC. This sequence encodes CASNKGDRSSYGYTF.

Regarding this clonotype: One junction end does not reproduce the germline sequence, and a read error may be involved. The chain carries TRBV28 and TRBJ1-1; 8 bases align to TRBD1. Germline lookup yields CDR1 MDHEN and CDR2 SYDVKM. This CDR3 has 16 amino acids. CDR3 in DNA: TGTGCCAGCGGTTTAGTAGGACAGGGAGGGAACACTGAAGCTTTCTTT. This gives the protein CASGLVGQGGNTEAFF.

The CDR3 sequence is CASSGVTYEQYF. CDR3 nucleotides: TGTGCCAGCAGCGGCGTAACCTACGAGCAGTACTTC. The J gene is TRBJ2-7, the V gene TRBV6-2 or TRBV6-3; no firm D call. V was trimmed by 6 bases and J by 2 bases, leaving 8 bases between them. Germline CDR1 is MNHEY and CDR2 is SVGEGT. The length of the CDR3 is 12 residues.

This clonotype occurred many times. The CDR3, as DNA: TGTGCCAGCAGCTTCTCCGGACAGGGGTTGATTGAAGCTTTCTTT. Its protein product is CASSFSGQGLIEAFF. The chain is built from TRBV11-1 and TRBJ1-1; 9 bases fit TRBD1. V shed 3 bases and J 7 bases; nucleotides not matched to a gene: 9. The CDR3 is made up of 15 amino acids. Germline V gene sequence: CDR1 SGHAT, CDR2 FQDESV (reference sequence).

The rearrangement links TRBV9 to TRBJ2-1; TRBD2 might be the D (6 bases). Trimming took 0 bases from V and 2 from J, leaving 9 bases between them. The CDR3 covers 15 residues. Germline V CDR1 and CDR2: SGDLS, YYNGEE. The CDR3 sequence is CASSVDWGAYNEQFF. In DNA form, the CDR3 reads TGTGCCAGCAGCGTAGATTGGGGGGCCTACAATGAGCAGTTCTTC. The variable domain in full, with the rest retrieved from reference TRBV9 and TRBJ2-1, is DSGVTQTPKHLITATGQRVTLRCSPRSGDLSVYWYQQSLDQGLQFLIQYYNGEERAKGNILERFSAQQFPDLHSELNLSSLELGDSALYFCASSVDWGAYNEQFFGPGTRLTVL.

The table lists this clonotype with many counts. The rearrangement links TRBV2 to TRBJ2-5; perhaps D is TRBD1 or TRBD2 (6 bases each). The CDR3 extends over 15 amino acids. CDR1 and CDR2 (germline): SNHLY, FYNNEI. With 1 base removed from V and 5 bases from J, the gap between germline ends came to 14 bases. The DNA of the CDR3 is TGTGCCAGCAGTGAAGGCCGGAGGGGGATTGAGACCCAGTACTTC. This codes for CASSEGRRGIETQYF.

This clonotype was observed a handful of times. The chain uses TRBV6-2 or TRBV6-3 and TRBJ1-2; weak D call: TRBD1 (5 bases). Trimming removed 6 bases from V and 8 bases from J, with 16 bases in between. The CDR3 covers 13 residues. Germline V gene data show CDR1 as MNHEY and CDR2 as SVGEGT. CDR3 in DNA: TGTGCCAGCAGCCCCCCCCAAAGGGACGGCTACACCTTC. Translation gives CASSPPQRDGYTF.

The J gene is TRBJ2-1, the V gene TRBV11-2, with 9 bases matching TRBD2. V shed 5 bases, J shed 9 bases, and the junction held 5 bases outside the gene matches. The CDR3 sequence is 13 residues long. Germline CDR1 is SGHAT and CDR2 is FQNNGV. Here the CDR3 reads CASSGGGAVEQFF. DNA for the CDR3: TGTGCCAGCAGCGGCGGGGGGGCGGTTGAGCAGTTCTTC.